This TCR beta chain stems from a study of cytomegalovirus exposure and HLA in healthy donors. Broader study findings: The study designated fewer than 200 TCR beta chains cytomegalovirus-associated.

The PCR had 60 Vbeta and 13 Jbeta primers. Clones were sequenced by immunoSEQ multiplex PCR, and TCRdb holds only the in-frame ones, with some missing. Of about 54,000 clones listed, 82% are singletons. Concerning this clone: The antigen is not known.

Per germline, CDR1 SGDLS and CDR2 YYNGEE. Trimming left V 0 bases short and J 2 bases short, with 18 bases between. This CDR3 comprises 17 residues. The gene calls are TRBV9 and TRBJ2-7; TRBD1 is a possible D gene (6 bases). Sequencing input: PBMCs. The sequence was obtained from a woman under 30 in good health and CMV-seronegative. For the CDR3, the DNA is TGTGCCAGCAGCGTAGGAGGGGGAGCCGCTATCGCCTACGAGCAGTACTTC. It encodes CASSVGGGAAIAYEQYF. The entire variable domain, with the rest obtained from reference TRBV9 and TRBJ2-7, is as follows: DSGVTQTPKHLITATGQRVTLRCSPRSGDLSVYWYQQSLDQGLQFLIQYYNGEERAKGNILERFSAQQFPDLHSELNLSSLELGDSALYFCASSVGGGAAIAYEQYFGPGTRLTVT.